This TCR beta chain was captured in a study of Ad26.COV2.S vaccination and SARS-CoV-2 variants. Study-wide context: Doses of Ad26.COV2.S were injected into muscle once or twice, 56 days apart.

Indicated treatment: over 15 received Ad26.COV2.S at low or high dose, single or two shots; roughly five received placebo; per-sample allocation not given. Sampling was performed 63 days after the first vaccine or placebo injection. Immunization relied on an Ad26 vector, which expressed Wuhan-strain SARS-CoV-2 spike. Clones were read by immunoSEQ multiplex PCR, and TCRdb kept only the in-frame ones, dropping some. The repertoire consists of 320,000 or so clones, with roughly 90% occurring once and the leading ten covering approximately 5%. Trimming cost V 0 bases and J 9 bases, with 16 bases left between them. Germline CDR1 and CDR2: SGHRS and YFSETQ. CDR3 length: 14 residues. About this clone: Its antigen is unknown.

Study results and limitations: Non-spike TCR breadth was similar in vaccine and placebo recipients. Individuals receiving vaccine had higher spike-specific TCR breadth than placebo recipients did.

The source material was peripheral blood, sampled in a trial of Ad26.COV2.S vaccine versus placebo. This rearrangement joins TRBV5-1 to TRBJ2-7; the D gene could be TRBD1 or TRBD2 (5 bases each). The source is a person aged 18-65 years who received the Ad26.COV2.S COVID-19 vaccine or a placebo. This chain's CDR3 is CASSLAGLGDAQYF. In nucleotides, the CDR3 is TGCGCCAGCAGCTTGGCCGGCCTTGGGGACGCGCAGTACTTC.